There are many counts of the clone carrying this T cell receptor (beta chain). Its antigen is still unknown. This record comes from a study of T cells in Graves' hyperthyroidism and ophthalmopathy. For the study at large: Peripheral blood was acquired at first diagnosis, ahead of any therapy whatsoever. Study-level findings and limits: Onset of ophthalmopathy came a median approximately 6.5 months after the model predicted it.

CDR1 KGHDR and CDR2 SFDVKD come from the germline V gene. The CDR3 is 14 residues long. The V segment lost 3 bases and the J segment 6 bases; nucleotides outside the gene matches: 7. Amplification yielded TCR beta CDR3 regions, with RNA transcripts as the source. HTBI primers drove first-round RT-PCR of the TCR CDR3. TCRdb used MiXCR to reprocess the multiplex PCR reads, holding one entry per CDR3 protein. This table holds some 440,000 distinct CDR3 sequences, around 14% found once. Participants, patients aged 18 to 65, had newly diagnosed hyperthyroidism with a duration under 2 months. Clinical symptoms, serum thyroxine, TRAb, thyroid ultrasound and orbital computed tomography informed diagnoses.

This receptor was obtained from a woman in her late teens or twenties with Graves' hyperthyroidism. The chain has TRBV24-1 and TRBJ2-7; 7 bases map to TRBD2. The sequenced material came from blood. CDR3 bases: TGTGCCACCAGTGATCCGGGGAGGGGTGGCGAGCAGTACTTC. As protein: CATSDPGRGGEQYF.